This TCR beta chain was obtained from a study of T cells in Graves' hyperthyroidism and ophthalmopathy. Germline CDR1 is ENHRY and CDR2 is SYGVKD. V was shortened by 4 bases and J by 5 bases, with 20 bases between the two germline ends. This CDR3 is 16 amino acids long. The investigators amplified TCR beta CDR3 regions from RNA transcripts. First-round RT-PCR with HTBI primers amplified the TCR CDR3 region. From the multiplex PCR reads, TCRdb called clonotypes with MiXCR, one entry per CDR3 protein. The data contain 480,000 or so distinct CDR3 sequences, approximately 49% of them seen just once; the ten biggest clones take up 44%.

This TCR came from an adult woman with Graves' disease, either hyperthyroidism or ophthalmopathy (not recorded which). The chain links TRBV10-3 to TRBJ1-1; possible D gene TRBD1, 5 bases. Sequenced: peripheral blood or thyroid tissue (not recorded which). CDR3 nucleotide sequence: TGTGCCATCAGTGTGGGACGGGGGGGGACTGGGACTGAAGCTTTCTTT. The encoded protein is CAISVGRGGTGTEAFF.